Presented here are 27 T cell receptor beta chains from one specimen sequenced in a study of monozygotic twins with inflammatory bowel disease. TCRdb re-called the 5' RACE reads and catalogs CDR3 proteins one per entry, DNA excluded. The ten top clones account for less than 9%, within a sample of 200,000 to 250,000 distinct CDR3 sequences. The sequenced material came from blood. The receptors stem from a human donor with ulcerative colitis or Crohn's disease, or a healthy co-twin of an affected twin (not recorded which).

The rearrangement uses TRBV4-3 and TRBJ2-7; the D gene TCRdb calls, TRBD2, cannot be checked with no DNA. CDR1 is LGHNA, CDR2 YSLEER, per germline. There are 20 residues in the CDR3. The CDR3 here is CASSQVAGERLSSDPYEQYF.

The chain uses TRBV4-1 and TRBJ2-7. CDR1 and CDR2 (germline): MGHRA, YSYEKL. The CDR3 runs to 13 residues. CDR3 protein: CASSLGIPYEQYF.

V is TRBV27 and J is TRBJ2-2; with no DNA, the TCRdb D assignment of TRBD1 cannot be verified. CDR3 size: 15 residues. Germline V gives CDR1 MNHEY, CDR2 SMNVEV (reference sequence). The CDR3 here is CASRRGGAYTGELFF.

This chain joins TRBV12-3 or TRBV12-4 and TRBJ1-4. This CDR3 has 12 amino acids. CDR3: CASSLRPEKLFF.

The chain employs TRBV29-1 and TRBJ2-1; TCRdb returns TRBD2, unconfirmable since there is no DNA. CDR1 and CDR2 (germline): SQVTM, ANQGSEA. This CDR3 is 15 amino acids long. The CDR3 sequence is CSVGVGVVSYNEQFF.

The chain links TRBV7-2 to TRBJ1-4; lacking DNA, the TRBD1 call made by TCRdb goes unchecked. The CDR3 loop spans 15 amino acids. Germline CDR1 is SGHTA and CDR2 is FQGNSA. This CDR3 is CASSDLKGSAAKLFF.

The chain uses TRBV20-1 and TRBJ2-1; TCRdb names TRBD1, which stays unverified in the absence of DNA. Germline V gene sequence: CDR1 DFQATT, CDR2 SNEGSKA (reference sequence). The length of the CDR3 is 15 residues. The CDR3 loop reads CSARDPSGRGDEQFF.

The rearrangement joins TRBV4-1 to TRBJ2-7. This CDR3 has 13 residues. Germline V gives CDR1 MGHRA, CDR2 YSYEKL. This chain's CDR3 is CASSSQVSYEQYF.

This chain uses TRBV2 with TRBJ1-1. The CDR3 is made up of 13 amino acids. The germline gives CDR1 SNHLY, CDR2 FYNNEI. CDR3 loop: CASRSDTVPEAFF.

The V call is TRBV29-1, the J call TRBJ2-4; no DNA is available, so the TRBD1 call from TCRdb remains unchecked. Per the germline V gene, CDR1 is SQVTM and CDR2 is ANQGSEA. The CDR3 runs 14 residues. CDR3 in amino acids: CSVEVPPGKNIQYF.

The genes are TRBV11-2 and TRBJ2-2; TCRdb names TRBD1, which stays unverified in the absence of DNA. The CDR3 runs to 14 residues. In germline, CDR1 is SGHAT, CDR2 FQNNGV. The CDR3 spells CASKRAGDTGELFF.

The rearrangement joins TRBV3-1 to TRBJ2-7; TCRdb reports TRBD1, a call that lacks DNA to check it against. CDR3 length: 15 amino acids. Germline CDR1 LGHDT, CDR2 YNNKEL (reference sequence). CDR3 sequence reads: CASSQPGTKTYEQYF.

This chain uses TRBV7-9 with TRBJ1-1; there is no DNA to check the TCRdb D call of TRBD1. CDR1 is SEHNR, CDR2 FQNEAQ, per germline (reference sequence). The CDR3 is made up of 14 amino acids. The CDR3 loop reads CASSTQGPDTEAFF.

The genes are TRBV5-1 and TRBJ2-1; TCRdb selects TRBD1, and the lack of DNA leaves this call unchecked. CDR1 SGHRS and CDR2 YFSETQ come from the germline V gene. The CDR3 extends over 16 amino acids. The chain's CDR3 is CASSLGGGLTYNEQFF. Full variable domain (rest looked up from reference TRBV5-1 and TRBJ2-1): KAGVTQTPRYLIKTRGQQVTLSCSPISGHRSVSWYQQTPGQGLQFLFEYFSETQRNKGNFPGRFSGRQFSNSRSEMNVSTLELGDSALYLCASSLGGGLTYNEQFFGPGTRLTVL.

This chain uses TRBV7-2 with TRBJ2-5; lacking DNA, the TRBD1 call made by TCRdb goes unchecked. Germline lookup yields CDR1 SGHTA and CDR2 FQGNSA. This CDR3 contains 15 residues. CDR3 sequence: CASSGASGGWETQYF.

The V call is TRBV21-1, the J call TRBJ2-7; TCRdb calls TRBD1, which cannot be checked without DNA. TRBV21-1 is termed a pseudogene. The CDR3 sequence is 15 residues long. CDR3 protein: CASKSGSRTSYEQYF.

This chain connects TRBV4-1 to TRBJ2-1; the TRBD1 assignment by TCRdb is unverifiable without DNA. CDR3 length: 17 residues. The germline CDR1 and CDR2 sequences are MGHRA and YSYEKL. This chain's CDR3 is CASSLYSGKSSYNEQFF.

The CDR3 reads CASSLNPGASGNTIYF. The chain couples TRBV5-1 to TRBJ1-3. The CDR3 sequence is 16 residues long. Germline V gives CDR1 SGHRS, CDR2 YFSETQ.

The gene calls are TRBV14 and TRBJ2-3; the TRBD2 assignment by TCRdb is unverifiable without DNA. The CDR3 runs to 18 residues. CDR1 is SGHDN, CDR2 FVKESK, per germline. The chain's CDR3 is CASSQDRGLAGGPDTQYF.

V gene TRBV12-3 or TRBV12-4 combines with J gene TRBJ1-1. There are 14 residues in the CDR3. This CDR3 reads CASSLAGVSTEAFF.

J is TRBJ1-1 and V is TRBV5-1; absent DNA, TCRdb's TRBD1 call cannot be checked. Looked up from germline, CDR1 is SGHRS and CDR2 is YFSETQ. This CDR3 comprises 14 residues. CDR3 amino acids: CASSTTGGDTEAFF.

This chain uses TRBV5-1 with TRBJ2-1; lacking DNA, the TRBD1 call made by TCRdb goes unchecked. The CDR3 extends over 16 amino acids. From germline, CDR1 is SGHRS and CDR2 YFSETQ. CDR3 loop: CTSSLDFTPVGNEQFF. The full variable domain, with the rest looked up from reference TRBV5-1 and TRBJ2-1, is KAGVTQTPRYLIKTRGQQVTLSCSPISGHRSVSWYQQTPGQGLQFLFEYFSETQRNKGNFPGRFSGRQFSNSRSEMNVSTLELGDSALYLCTSSLDFTPVGNEQFFGPGTRLTVL.

The rearrangement uses TRBV19 and TRBJ1-4; TCRdb gives TRBD1 as the D gene, but with no DNA this cannot be confirmed. The CDR3 contains 13 residues. Germline values: CDR1 LNHDA, CDR2 SQIVND (reference sequence). CDR3 sequence: CASSDRGNEKLFF. Together with reference TRBV19 and TRBJ1-4, the CDR3 gives the full variable domain: DGGITQSPKYLFRKEGQNVTLSCEQNLNHDAMYWYRQDPGQGLRLIYYSQIVNDFQKGDIAEGYSVSREKKESFPLTVTSAQKNPTAFYLCASSDRGNEKLFFGSGTQLSVL.

This sequence joins TRBV12-3 or TRBV12-4 and TRBJ2-7; the D call from TCRdb, TRBD2, cannot be confirmed without DNA. This CDR3 has 16 residues. The CDR3 region is CASSFPPNSYLYEQYF.

The chain uses TRBV5-5 and TRBJ2-2; absent DNA, TCRdb's TRBD2 call cannot be checked. The CDR3 has 16 amino acids. Germline CDR1 is SGHKS and CDR2 is YYEKEE (reference sequence). This chain's CDR3 is CASSPVAGLNTGELFF.

This chain links TRBV7-9 with TRBJ2-7; the TCRdb call, TRBD1, lacks DNA for checking. CDR1 is SEHNR, CDR2 FQNEAQ, per germline (reference sequence). This CDR3 is built from 14 residues. The CDR3 sequence: CASSPRDRGYEQYF.

This chain links TRBV3-1 with TRBJ2-3; TCRdb's D call, TRBD1, is unchecked because there is no DNA. Germline V lookup: CDR1 LGHDT, CDR2 YNNKEL (reference sequence). This CDR3 has 17 residues. The CDR3 loop reads CASSSTYPGQGPDTQYF.